The 13 T cell receptor beta chains presented below share a single source sample, sequenced in a study of cytomegalovirus exposure and HLA in healthy donors. The PCR used 60 Vbeta and 13 Jbeta primers. The method was immunoSEQ multiplex PCR; TCRdb's version includes in-frame clones alone and lacks a portion of them. The data hold nearly 200,000 clones, with about 77% observed a single time. The material sequenced was PBMCs. These receptor sequences come from a woman younger than 45 in good health and CMV-seropositive.

The chain joins TRBV6-5 to TRBJ2-7; a weak D match, TRBD1 (6 bases). V lost 4 bases, J lost 0 bases, and 10 bases lay in between. The CDR3 contains 14 residues. Germline V gene lookup returns CDR1 MNHEY and CDR2 SVGAGI. The CDR3 spells CASSSRTDSYEQYF. CDR3 nucleotides: TGTGCCAGCAGTTCAAGGACAGACTCCTACGAGCAGTACTTC.

This clone appeared a few times. This sequence joins TRBV5-4 and TRBJ2-7; unclear D gene. The CDR3 is 16 amino acids. Germline assignment: CDR1 SGHNT and CDR2 YYREEE (reference sequence). V was pared by 3 bases and J by 1 base, with 17 bases between. CDR3 sequence: CASSSQTSVVSYEQYF. In DNA, the CDR3 is TGTGCCAGCAGCTCCCAGACCAGCGTAGTTTCCTACGAGCAGTACTTC. The variable domain in full, completed from reference TRBV5-4 and TRBJ2-7, reads ETGVTQSPTHLIKTRGQQVTLRCSSQSGHNTVSWYQQALGQGPQFIFQYYREEENGRGNFPPRFSGLQFPNYSSELNVNALELDDSALYLCASSSQTSVVSYEQYFGPGTRLTVT.

CDR3 coding DNA: TGTGCCTGGACCAAGTCGAGCTCCTACAATGAGCAGTTCTTC. Translating it yields CAWTKSSSYNEQFF. The J gene is TRBJ2-1, the V gene TRBV30; no firm D call. Germline lookup yields CDR1 GTSNPN and CDR2 SVGIG (reference sequence). Trimming shortened V by 4 bases and J by 0 bases, and 10 bases separated the two germline ends. The CDR3 consists of 14 residues.

The chain joins TRBV7-2 to TRBJ1-5; D is unresolved. This CDR3 region has 15 residues. V lost 3 bases to trimming and J lost 1 base, with 10 bases between them. The germline CDR1 and CDR2 sequences are SGHTA and FQGNSA. The CDR3 DNA reads TGTGCCAGCAGCTTTGCCGCGTCGAGCAATCAGCCCCAGCATTTT. This sequence encodes CASSFAASSNQPQHF.

V usage is TRBV28 and J usage is TRBJ1-1; TRBD1 matches 9 bases. V was clipped by 9 bases and J by 7 bases; unmatched bases: 9. The CDR3 spans 13 residues. Germline CDR1 reads MDHEN; CDR2 reads SYDVKM. CDR3 sequence reads: CASVDRGSGEAFF. DNA for the CDR3: TGTGCCAGTGTGGACAGGGGATCGGGTGAAGCTTTCTTT.

This clone was counted a single time. The chain links TRBV27 to TRBJ2-7, with D perhaps matching TRBD1 (5 bases). CDR1 MNHEY and CDR2 SMNVEV come from the germline V gene (reference sequence). V was trimmed by 3 bases and J by 6 bases, leaving 15 bases between them. The CDR3 runs 14 residues. CDR3 residues: CASSFRGPLFEQYF. The CDR3 DNA reads TGTGCCAGCAGTTTTAGGGGCCCTCTTTTCGAGCAGTACTTC.

The genes are TRBV10-3 and TRBJ2-3; D is uncertain. The V end lost 9 bases, the J end lost 2 bases, and 12 bases lay between the germline ends. Germline V gene lookup returns CDR1 ENHRY and CDR2 SYGVKD. The CDR3 has 13 amino acids. The CDR3 loop is CAILEDNTDTQYF. The DNA for the CDR3 is TGTGCCATTCTAGAGGATAACACAGATACGCAGTATTTT.

This clone was seen just once. The chain recombines TRBV30 with TRBJ2-7; 9 bases map to TRBD1. CDR1 is GTSNPN, CDR2 SVGIG, per germline (reference sequence). CDR3 length: 14 residues. The ends lost 5 bases at V and 0 bases at J; junction bases unmatched: 5. The CDR3 loop reads CAWDRDRVSYEQYF. CDR3 coding DNA: TGTGCCTGGGACCGGGACAGGGTCTCCTACGAGCAGTACTTC.

The chain couples TRBV15 to TRBJ2-7, with D tentatively TRBD1 (5 bases). With 0 bases removed from V and 6 bases from J, the gap between germline ends came to 15 bases. The CDR3 sequence is 15 residues long. The germline gives CDR1 LNHNV, CDR2 YYDKDF (reference sequence). CDR3: CATSRDSTGTFEQYF. CDR3 bases: TGTGCCACCAGCAGAGATTCTACAGGTACCTTCGAGCAGTACTTC.

This rearrangement joins TRBV4-2 to TRBJ1-5; D possibly corresponds to TRBD1 (6 bases). Germline lookup yields CDR1 LGHNA and CDR2 YNFKEQ. Trimming took off 6 bases at V and 1 base at J, with 13 bases between the two ends. This CDR3 region has 15 residues. The CDR3 sequence: CASSSGTPSNQPQHF. The CDR3 coding sequence is TGTGCCAGCAGTTCCGGGACACCCAGCAATCAGCCCCAGCATTTT.

This rearrangement joins TRBV6-6 to TRBJ1-1; tentatively, D is TRBD1 (6 bases). The ends were cut back, 0 bases at V and 6 bases at J, with 14 bases in the middle. CDR1 MNHNY and CDR2 SVGAGI come from the germline V gene (reference sequence). This CDR3 region has 15 residues. CDR3 sequence: CASSYSPGGSAEAFF. In DNA, the CDR3 is TGTGCCAGCAGTTACTCCCCTGGGGGCTCGGCTGAAGCTTTCTTT.

CDR3 loop: CASSQLQENTEAFF. The CDR3 nucleotides are TGCGCCAGCAGCCAACTACAGGAGAACACTGAAGCTTTCTTT. The chain couples TRBV4-3 to TRBJ1-1; possible D gene TRBD1, 5 bases. The length of the CDR3 is 14 residues. The germline gives CDR1 LGHNA, CDR2 YSLEER. With 2 bases removed from V and 1 base from J, the gap between germline ends came to 8 bases.

The chain couples TRBV2 to TRBJ2-7, with D perhaps TRBD2 (5 bases). The ends were cut back, 7 bases at V and 4 bases at J, with 14 bases in the middle. The CDR3 loop spans 13 amino acids. Germline values: CDR1 SNHLY, CDR2 FYNNEI. CDR3 nucleotides: TGTGCCAGCATCGGAGGCCTATTTTACGAGCAGTACTTC. It yields the protein CASIGGLFYEQYF.